This entry describes one T cell receptor beta chain. This sample is drawn from a study of blood T cells in healthy people across ages. Germline CDR1 and CDR2: MDHEN and SYDVKM. V lost 7 bases, J lost 2 bases, and 12 bases lay in between. The CDR3 totals 13 residues. A second PCR, run for roughly 7 to 12 cycles, used a sample-barcoded 5' primer plus a J-beta primer mix. TCRdb re-called the 5' RACE reads with MiXCR, one entry per CDR3 protein. Of some 1.8 million distinct CDR3 sequences detected, approximately 39% appear once; the ten largest clones hold 23%. The sequenced sample was blood. The clonotype originates from a human donor in good health. V usage is TRBV28 and J usage is TRBJ2-7; D is possibly TRBD1 (5 bases). In DNA form, the CDR3 reads TGTGCCAGCAATGCCAGGGCCCCCTACGAGCAGTACTTC. Protein: CASNARAPYEQYF.